This T cell receptor beta chain was retrieved from a study of blood T cell repertoires in COVID-19. Each recovered donor of Cohort 3 presented with two negative PCRs, clearance, or symptom resolution. With V trimmed by 6 bases and J by 3 bases, 5 bases remained unmatched. This CDR3 has 15 residues. The V gene's germline CDR1 is ENHRY and CDR2 SYGVKD. Using immunoSEQ multiplex PCR, the repertoire was profiled, and TCRdb retains in-frame clones only, with some absent. The top ten clones hold approximately 8% of a sample with roughly 500,000 clones, 80% to 90% of them seen once. Sequenced material: PBMCs or T cells enriched from blood (not recorded which). The chain employs TRBV10-3 and TRBJ2-7, with 13 bases matching TRBD2. This sequence originates from a woman aged 55 to 70 who had recovered from COVID-19. The DNA of the CDR3 is TGTGCCATCAGCGAGGGACTAGCGGGGTACTACGAGCAGTACTTC. Translation gives CAISEGLAGYYEQYF.